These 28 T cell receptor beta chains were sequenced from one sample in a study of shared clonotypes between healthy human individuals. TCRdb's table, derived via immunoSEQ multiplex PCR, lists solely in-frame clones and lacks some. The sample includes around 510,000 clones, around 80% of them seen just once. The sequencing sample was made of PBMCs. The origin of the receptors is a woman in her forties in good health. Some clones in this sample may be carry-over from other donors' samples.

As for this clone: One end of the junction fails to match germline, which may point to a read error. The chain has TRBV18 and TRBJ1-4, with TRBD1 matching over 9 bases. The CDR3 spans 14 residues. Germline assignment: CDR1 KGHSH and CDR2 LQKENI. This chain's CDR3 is CASTPGQGGEKLFF. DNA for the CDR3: TGTGCCAGCACACCGGGACAGGGAGGTGAAAAACTGTTTTTT.

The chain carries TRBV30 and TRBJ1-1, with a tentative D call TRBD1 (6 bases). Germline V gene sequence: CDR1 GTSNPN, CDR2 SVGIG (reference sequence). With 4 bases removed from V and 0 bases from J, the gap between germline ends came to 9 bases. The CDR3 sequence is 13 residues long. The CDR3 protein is CAWKGEMNTEAFF. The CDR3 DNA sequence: TGTGCCTGGAAGGGGGAGATGAACACTGAAGCTTTCTTT. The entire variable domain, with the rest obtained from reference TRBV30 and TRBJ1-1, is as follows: SQTIHQWPATLVQPVGSPLSLECTVEGTSNPNLYWYRQAAGRGLQLLFYSVGIGQISSEVPQNLSASRPQDRQFILSSKKLLLSDSGFYLCAWKGEMNTEAFFGQGTRLTVV.

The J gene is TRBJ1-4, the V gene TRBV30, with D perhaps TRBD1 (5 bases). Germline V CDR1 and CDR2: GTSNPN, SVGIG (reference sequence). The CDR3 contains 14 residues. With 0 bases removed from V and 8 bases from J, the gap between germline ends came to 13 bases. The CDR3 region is CAWSVSIRGEKLFF. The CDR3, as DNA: TGTGCCTGGAGTGTATCCATAAGGGGCGAAAAACTGTTTTTT.

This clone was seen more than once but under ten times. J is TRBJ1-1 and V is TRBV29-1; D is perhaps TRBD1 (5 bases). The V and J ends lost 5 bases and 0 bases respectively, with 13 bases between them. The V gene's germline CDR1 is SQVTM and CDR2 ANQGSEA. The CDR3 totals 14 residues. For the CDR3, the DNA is TGCAGCGTTCAGATGACAGCTATGAACACTGAAGCTTTCTTT. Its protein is CSVQMTAMNTEAFF.

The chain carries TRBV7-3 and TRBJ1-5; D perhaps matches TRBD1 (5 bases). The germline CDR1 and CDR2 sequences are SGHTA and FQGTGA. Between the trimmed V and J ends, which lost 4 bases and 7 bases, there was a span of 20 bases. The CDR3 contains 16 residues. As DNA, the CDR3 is TGTGCCAGCAGCTGGGGCGGACCGTCAATTGACCAGCCCCAGCATTTT. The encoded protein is CASSWGGPSIDQPQHF.

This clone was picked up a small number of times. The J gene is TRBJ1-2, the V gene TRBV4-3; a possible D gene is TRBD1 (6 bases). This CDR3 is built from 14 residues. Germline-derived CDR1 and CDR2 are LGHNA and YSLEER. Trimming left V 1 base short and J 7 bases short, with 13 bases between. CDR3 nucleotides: TGCGCCAGCAGCCAAGCGGGGGGGGCGGTTGGCTACACCTTC. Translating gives CASSQAGGAVGYTF.

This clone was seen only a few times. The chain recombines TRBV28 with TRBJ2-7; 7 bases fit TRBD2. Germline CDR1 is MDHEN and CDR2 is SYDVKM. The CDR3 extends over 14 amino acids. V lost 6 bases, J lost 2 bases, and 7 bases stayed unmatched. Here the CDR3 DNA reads TGTGCCAGCAGGGATAGCGGGCCGACCTACGAGCAGTACTTC. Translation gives CASRDSGPTYEQYF.

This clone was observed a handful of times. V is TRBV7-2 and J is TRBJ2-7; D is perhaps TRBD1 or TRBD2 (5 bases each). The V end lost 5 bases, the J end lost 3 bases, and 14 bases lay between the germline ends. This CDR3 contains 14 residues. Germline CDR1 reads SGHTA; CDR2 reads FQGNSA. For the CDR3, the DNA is TGTGCCAGCAGCGCTCTGAGGGGATACTACGAGCAGTACTTC. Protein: CASSALRGYYEQYF.

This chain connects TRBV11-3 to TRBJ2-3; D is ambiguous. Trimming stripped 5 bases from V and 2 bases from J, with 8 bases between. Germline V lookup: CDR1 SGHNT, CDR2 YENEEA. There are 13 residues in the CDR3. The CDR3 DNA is TGTGCCAGCAGCCCACGGTTCACAGATACGCAGTATTTT. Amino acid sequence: CASSPRFTDTQYF. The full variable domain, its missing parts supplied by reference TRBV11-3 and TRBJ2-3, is EAGVVQSPRYKIIEKKQPVAFWCNPISGHNTLYWYLQNLGQGPELLIRYENEEAVDDSQLPKDRFSAERLKGVDSTLKIQPAELGDSAVYLCASSPRFTDTQYFGPGTRLTVL.

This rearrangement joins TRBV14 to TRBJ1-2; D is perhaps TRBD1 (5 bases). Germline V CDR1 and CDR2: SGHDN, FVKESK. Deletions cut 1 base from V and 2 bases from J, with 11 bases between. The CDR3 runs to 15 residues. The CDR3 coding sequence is TGTGCCAGCAGCCAAGGAATAGGGGTAAACTATGGCTACACCTTC. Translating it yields CASSQGIGVNYGYTF. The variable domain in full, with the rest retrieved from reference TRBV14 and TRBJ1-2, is EAGVTQFPSHSVIEKGQTVTLRCDPISGHDNLYWYRRVMGKEIKFLLHFVKESKQDESGMPNNRFLAERTGGTYSTLKVQPAELEDSGVYFCASSQGIGVNYGYTFGSGTRLTVV.

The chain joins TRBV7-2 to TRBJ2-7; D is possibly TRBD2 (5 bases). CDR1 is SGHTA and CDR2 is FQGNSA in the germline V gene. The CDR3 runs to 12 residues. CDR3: CACRAASYEQYF. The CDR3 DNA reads TGTGCGTGTAGAGCGGCCTCCTACGAGCAGTACTTC.

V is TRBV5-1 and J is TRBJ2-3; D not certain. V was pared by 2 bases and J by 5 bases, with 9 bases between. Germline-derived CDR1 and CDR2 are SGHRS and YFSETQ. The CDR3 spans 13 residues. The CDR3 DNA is TGCGCCAGCAGCTTTATGGACGTAGATACGCAGTATTTT. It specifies CASSFMDVDTQYF.

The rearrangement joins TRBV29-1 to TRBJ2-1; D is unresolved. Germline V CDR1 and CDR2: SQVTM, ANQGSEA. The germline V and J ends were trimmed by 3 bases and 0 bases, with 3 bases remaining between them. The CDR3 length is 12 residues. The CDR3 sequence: CSVDPSYNEQFF. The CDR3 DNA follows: TGCAGCGTTGACCCCTCCTACAATGAGCAGTTCTTC.

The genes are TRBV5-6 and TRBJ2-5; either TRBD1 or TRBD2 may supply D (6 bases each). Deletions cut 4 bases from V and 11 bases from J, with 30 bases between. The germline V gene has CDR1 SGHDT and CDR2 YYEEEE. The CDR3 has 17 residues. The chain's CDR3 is CASSRPLGGGGSTEQYF. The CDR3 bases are TGTGCCAGCAGCCGACCTTTAGGAGGAGGGGGGTCTACGGAGCAGTACTTC.

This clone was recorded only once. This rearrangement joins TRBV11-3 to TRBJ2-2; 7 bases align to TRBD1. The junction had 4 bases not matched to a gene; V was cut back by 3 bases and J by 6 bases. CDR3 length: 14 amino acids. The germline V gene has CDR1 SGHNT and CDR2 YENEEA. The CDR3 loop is CASSFGQEAGELFF. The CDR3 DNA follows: TGTGCCAGCAGCTTTGGACAGGAGGCCGGGGAGCTGTTTTTT.

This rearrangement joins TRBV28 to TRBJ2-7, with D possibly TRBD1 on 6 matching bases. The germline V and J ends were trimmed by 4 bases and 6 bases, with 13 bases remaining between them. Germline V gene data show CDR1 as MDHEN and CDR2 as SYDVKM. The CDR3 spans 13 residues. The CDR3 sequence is CASSSTGNREQYF. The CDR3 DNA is TGTGCCAGCAGTTCAACAGGGAATCGCGAGCAGTACTTC.

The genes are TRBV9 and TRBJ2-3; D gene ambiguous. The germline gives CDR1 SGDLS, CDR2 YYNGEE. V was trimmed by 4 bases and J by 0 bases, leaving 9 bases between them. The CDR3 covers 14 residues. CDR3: CASSPLTSTDTQYF. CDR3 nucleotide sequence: TGTGCCAGCAGCCCCCTGACTAGCACAGATACGCAGTATTTT.

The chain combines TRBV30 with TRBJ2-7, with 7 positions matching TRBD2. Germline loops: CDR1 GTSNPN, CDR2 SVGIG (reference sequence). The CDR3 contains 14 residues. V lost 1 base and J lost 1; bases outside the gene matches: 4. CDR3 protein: CAWSGGGGSYEQYF. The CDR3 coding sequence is TGTGCCTGGAGTGGGGGGGGAGGATCCTACGAGCAGTACTTC.

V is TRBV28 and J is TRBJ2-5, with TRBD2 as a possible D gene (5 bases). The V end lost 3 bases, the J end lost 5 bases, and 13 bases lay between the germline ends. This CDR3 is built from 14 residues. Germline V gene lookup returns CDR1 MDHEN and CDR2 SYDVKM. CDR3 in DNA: TGTGCCAGCAGTTTCCGGACTGGGCGGGAGACCCAGTACTTC. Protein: CASSFRTGRETQYF.

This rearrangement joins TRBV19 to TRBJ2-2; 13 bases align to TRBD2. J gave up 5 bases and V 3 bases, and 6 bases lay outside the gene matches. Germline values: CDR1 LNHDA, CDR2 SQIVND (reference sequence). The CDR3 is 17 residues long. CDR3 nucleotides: TGTGCCAGTAGTATTCATAGGGGACTAGCGGGAACCGGGGAGCTGTTTTTT. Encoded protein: CASSIHRGLAGTGELFF.

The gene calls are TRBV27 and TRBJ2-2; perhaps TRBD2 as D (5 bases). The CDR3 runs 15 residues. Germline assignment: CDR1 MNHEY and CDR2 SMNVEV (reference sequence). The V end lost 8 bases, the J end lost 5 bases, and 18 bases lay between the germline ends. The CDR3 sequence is CASWKRLPGTGELFF. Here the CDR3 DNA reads TGTGCCAGCTGGAAAAGACTCCCGGGAACCGGGGAGCTGTTTTTT.

CDR3 nucleotides: TGTGCCAGCAGTTCCCAGACAGCTCCTAACTATGGCTACACCTTC. It encodes CASSSQTAPNYGYTF. The V and J genes are TRBV6-1 and TRBJ1-2, with a tentative D call TRBD1 (5 bases). Deletions cut 5 bases from V and 0 bases from J, with 13 bases between. Germline V gives CDR1 MNHNS, CDR2 SASEGT. The CDR3 is 15 amino acids.

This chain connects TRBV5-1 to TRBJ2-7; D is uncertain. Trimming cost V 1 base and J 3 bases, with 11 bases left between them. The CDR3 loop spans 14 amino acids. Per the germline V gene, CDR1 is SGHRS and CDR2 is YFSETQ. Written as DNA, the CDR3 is TGCGCCAGCAGCTTGCGAGGCAGTGGCTACGAGCAGTACTTC. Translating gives CASSLRGSGYEQYF.

For the CDR3, the DNA is TGTGCCAGCAGTCCGTTGGTCGGAGTAGCCAAAAACATTCAGTACTTC. Amino acids: CASSPLVGVAKNIQYF. V is TRBV28 and J is TRBJ2-4; no firm D call. Germline V CDR1 and CDR2: MDHEN, SYDVKM. V was shortened by 5 bases and J by 0 bases, with 14 bases between the two germline ends. This CDR3 comprises 16 residues.

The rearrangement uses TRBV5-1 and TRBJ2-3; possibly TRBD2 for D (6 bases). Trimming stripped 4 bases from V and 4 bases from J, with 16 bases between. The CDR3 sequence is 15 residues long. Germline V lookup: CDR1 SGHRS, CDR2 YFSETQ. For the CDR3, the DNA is TGCGCCAGCAGCCCGGGTGACCGGGGGTCAGATACGCAGTATTTT. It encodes CASSPGDRGSDTQYF.

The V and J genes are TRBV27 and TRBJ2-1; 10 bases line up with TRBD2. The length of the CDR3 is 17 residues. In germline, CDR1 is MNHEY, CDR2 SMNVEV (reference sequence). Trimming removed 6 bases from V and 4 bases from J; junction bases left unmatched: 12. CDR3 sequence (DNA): TGTGCCAGCAGGGCCGGGACTAGCGCGCGGCAGTACAATGAGCAGTTCTTC. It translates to CASRAGTSARQYNEQFF.

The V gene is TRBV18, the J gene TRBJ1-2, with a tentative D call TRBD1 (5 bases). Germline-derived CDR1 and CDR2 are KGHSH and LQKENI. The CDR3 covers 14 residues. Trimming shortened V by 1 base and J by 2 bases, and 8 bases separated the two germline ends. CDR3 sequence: CASSPLAGNYGYTF. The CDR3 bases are TGTGCCAGCTCACCACTGGCAGGGAACTATGGCTACACCTTC. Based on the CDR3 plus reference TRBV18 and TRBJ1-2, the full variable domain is NAGVMQNPRHLVRRRGQEARLRCSPMKGHSHVYWYRQLPEEGLKFMVYLQKENIIDESGMPKERFSAEFPKEGPSILRIQQVVRGDSAAYFCASSPLAGNYGYTFGSGTRLTVV.

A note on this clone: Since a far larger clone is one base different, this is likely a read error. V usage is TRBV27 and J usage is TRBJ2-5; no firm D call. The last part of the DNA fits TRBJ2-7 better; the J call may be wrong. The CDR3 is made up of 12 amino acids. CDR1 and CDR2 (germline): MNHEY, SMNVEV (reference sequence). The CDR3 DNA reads TGTGCCAGCAGGTCCCCCCCGTACGAGCAGTACTTC. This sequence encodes CASRSPPYEQYF.